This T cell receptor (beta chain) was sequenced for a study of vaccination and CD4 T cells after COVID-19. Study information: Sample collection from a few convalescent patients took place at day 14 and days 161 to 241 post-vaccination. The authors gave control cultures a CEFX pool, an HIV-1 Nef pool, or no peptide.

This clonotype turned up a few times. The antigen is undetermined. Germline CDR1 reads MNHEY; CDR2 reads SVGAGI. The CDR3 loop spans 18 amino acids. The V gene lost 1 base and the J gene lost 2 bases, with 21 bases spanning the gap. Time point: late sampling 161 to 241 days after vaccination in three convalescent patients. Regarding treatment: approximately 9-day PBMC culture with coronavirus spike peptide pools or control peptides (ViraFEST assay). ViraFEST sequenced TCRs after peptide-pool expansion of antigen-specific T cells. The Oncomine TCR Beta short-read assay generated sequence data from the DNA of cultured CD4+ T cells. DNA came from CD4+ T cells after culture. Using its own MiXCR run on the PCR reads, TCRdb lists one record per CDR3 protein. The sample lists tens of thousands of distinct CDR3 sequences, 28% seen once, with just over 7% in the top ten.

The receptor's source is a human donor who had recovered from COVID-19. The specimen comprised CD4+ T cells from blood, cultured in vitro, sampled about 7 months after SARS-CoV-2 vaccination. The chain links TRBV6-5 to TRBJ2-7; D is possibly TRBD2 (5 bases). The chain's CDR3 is CASSYLSSGPGSTYEQYF. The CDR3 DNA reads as TGTGCCAGCAGTTACTTGAGTTCCGGACCGGGGAGTACCTACGAGCAGTACTTC.